This T cell receptor beta chain was sequenced for a study of blood T cell repertoires in COVID-19. Overall study context: Both acute and convalescent COVID-19 samples were obtained from the United States, Italy and Spain. T cells, B-cell-depleted T cells, or PBMCs supplied cDNA or gDNA.

Original processing methods: Estimated nucleated cell counts came from reference gene primer amplification. The protocol was immunoSEQ multiplex PCR, while the TCRdb copy is restricted to in-frame clones and leaves out a portion. V and J calls and clone size follow that table, whereas D and trimming were derived from the DNA. The profile covers fewer than 150,000 clones, with 90% appearing a single time and 3.8% taken by the ten largest. Enrolment of Seattle patients took place during active infection, and they were followed longitudinally. This CDR3 comprises 14 residues. Per germline, CDR1 LGHDT and CDR2 YNNKEL (reference sequence). The junction had 8 bases not matched to a gene; V was cut back by 4 bases and J by 9 bases.

The J gene is TRBJ2-1, the V gene TRBV3-1 (or the pseudogene TRBV3-2), with 8 nucleotides matching TRBD1. The specimen sequenced was peripheral blood. This TCR was recovered from a woman aged 55-69 years with COVID-19, enrolled during active disease. CDR3 bases: TGTGCCAGCAGCCTCCAGGGGGCACGGGGTGAGCAGTTCTTC. This translates into CASSLQGARGEQFF.